Described below is a single T cell receptor (beta chain) sequence and its context. What it binds is not known. This PCR relied on a set of 60 Vbeta primers and 13 Jbeta primers. Clones were read by immunoSEQ multiplex PCR, and TCRdb kept only the in-frame ones, dropping some. The sample shows around 150,000 clones, about three fifths of them seen only once. J gave up 3 bases and V 4 bases, and 8 bases lay outside the gene matches. The CDR3 totals 16 residues. Germline CDR1 reads SGHNT; CDR2 reads YYREEE (reference sequence). This record belongs to a study of cytomegalovirus exposure and HLA in healthy donors. The study's findings and limits: Prediction of most subjects' HLA-A and HLA-B alleles by TCR beta sequences was reportedly accurate. CMV serostatus was the sole immune exposure information available. For TCR beta chains, V- and J-gene trimming was later linked to a missense DCLRE1C variant. Accounts indicate the classifier identified cytomegalovirus status with strong specificity and sensitivity.

The sequence was collected from a male donor in good health and CMV-seronegative. The sequenced material came from PBMCs. The chain uses TRBV5-4 and TRBJ1-2; TRBD1 aligns across 11 bases. Here the CDR3 reads CASSIPGQGGYYGYTF. The CDR3 DNA sequence: TGTGCCAGCAGCATACCGGGACAGGGGGGGTACTATGGCTACACCTTC.